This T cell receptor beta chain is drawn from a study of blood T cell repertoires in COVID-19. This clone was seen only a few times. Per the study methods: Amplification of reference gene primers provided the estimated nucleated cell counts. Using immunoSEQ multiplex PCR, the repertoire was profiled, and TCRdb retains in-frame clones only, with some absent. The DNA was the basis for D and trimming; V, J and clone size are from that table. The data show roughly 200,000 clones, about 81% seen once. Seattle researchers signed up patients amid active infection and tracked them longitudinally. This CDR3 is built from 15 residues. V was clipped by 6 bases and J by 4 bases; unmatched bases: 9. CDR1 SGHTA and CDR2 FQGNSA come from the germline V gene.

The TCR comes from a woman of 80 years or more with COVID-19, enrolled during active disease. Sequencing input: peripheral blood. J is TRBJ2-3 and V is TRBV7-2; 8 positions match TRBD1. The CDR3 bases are TGTGCCAGCAGTAAGGGAGAGACAGGGGCAGATACGCAGTATTTT. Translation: CASSKGETGADTQYF.